These T cell receptor beta chains were read from a single sample in a study of blood T cell repertoires in COVID-19. TCRdb's copy holds only in-frame clones and misses some; the assay was immunoSEQ multiplex PCR. This table has around 160,000 clones, around four fifths appearing once. Material for sequencing was peripheral blood. These receptors were collected from a woman in her thirties or forties with active or convalescent COVID-19. The CDR3 runs from the conserved cysteine through the conserved F or W. D genes are given only for firm matches. For some rows the clone size is stated as once, few or many, or as a class when expanded; others skip it.

D	size	J	V	DNA	CDR3
TRBD1	.	TRBJ1-4	TRBV6-5	TGTGCCAGCAGTTTCGCGACAGGGGTTAGGGAAAAACTGTTTTTT	CASSFATGVREKLFF
.	.	TRBJ1-1	TRBV18	TGTGCCAGCTCACCACAAGCTACCACTGAAGCTTTCTTT	CASSPQATTEAFF
TRBD1	.	TRBJ1-6	TRBV18	TGTGCCAGCTCAGCCGGGACAGAGACTAATTCACCCCTCCACTTT	CASSAGTETNSPLHF
.	few	TRBJ1-6	TRBV28	TGTGCCAGCAGTTTAGGCTTCCCCGTGGCCAATTCACCCCTCCACTTT	CASSLGFPVANSPLHF
TRBD1	.	TRBJ2-2	TRBV7-8	TGTGCCAGCAGCTTAGGAAGGACAGGGTTACCCGGGGAGCTGTTTTTT	CASSLGRTGLPGELFF
TRBD2	once	TRBJ2-7	TRBV11-2	TGTGCCAGCACCCAGTCCCGGCGGGGGGAAGAGCAGTACTTC	CASTQSRRGEEQYF
.	.	TRBJ2-1	TRBV18	TGTGCCAGCTCATCCCAAACCGGGTGGAGCTCCTACAATGAGCAGTTCTTC	CASSSQTGWSSYNEQFF
.	few	TRBJ2-5	TRBV2	TGTGCCAGCAGGGCCTTCCAAGAGACCCAGTACTTC	CASRAFQETQYF
TRBD1	.	TRBJ1-1	TRBV6-5	TGTGCCAGCAGTTCCCGGACAGGGTCCTTGAACACTGAAGCTTTCTTT	CASSSRTGSLNTEAFF
.	.	TRBJ2-7	TRBV19	TGTGCCAGTAGTATGGCAAGCTCCTACGAGCAGTACTTC	CASSMASSYEQYF
.	.	TRBJ1-2	TRBV7-9	TGTGCCAGCAGCCCGGCGGGGGAGAACTATGGCTACACCTTC	CASSPAGENYGYTF
.	.	TRBJ1-2	TRBV7-2	TGTGCCAGCAGCTTACTACAGGGAAAGGATGGCTACACCTTC	CASSLLQGKDGYTF
.	.	TRBJ1-4	TRBV18	TGTGCCAGCTCACCACCCCAGGGATCAGAAAAACTGTTTTTT	CASSPPQGSEKLFF
.	.	TRBJ1-1	TRBV7-6	TGTGCCAGCAGCTTAGTGACTCTGAACACTGAAGCTTTCTTT	CASSLVTLNTEAFF
.	.	TRBJ1-6	TRBV5-5	TGTGCCAGCAGTTCCGGGTCCTTTTCGAGCTCCTATAATTCACCCCTCCACTTT	CASSSGSFSSSYNSPLHF
TRBD1	.	TRBJ2-1	TRBV6-5	TGTGCCAGCAGTTACGATTCGGGGACAGGCCGCAATGAGCAGTTCTTC	CASSYDSGTGRNEQFF
.	.	TRBJ1-1	TRBV2	TGTGCCAGCAGGTCCAGTGTAACTGAAGCTTTCTTT	CASRSSVTEAFF
.	once	TRBJ2-1	TRBV5-1	TGCGCCAGCAGCTTCGGATCCGGAGGACTCAATGAGCAGTTCTTC	CASSFGSGGLNEQFF
TRBD2	once	TRBJ2-7	TRBV5-6	TGTGCCAGCAGCTTTTTGGGGGGGAGCTCCTACGAGCAGTACTTC	CASSFLGGSSYEQYF
TRBD2	.	TRBJ2-7	TRBV29-1	TGCAGCGTTTGGACTAGCGGGCTCCTGAACTACGAGCAGTACTTC	CSVWTSGLLNYEQYF
TRBD1	.	TRBJ1-5	TRBV27	TGTGCCAGCAGGGGGGGACAGTCGTCTCATCCCCAGCATTTT	CASRGGQSSHPQHF
TRBD2	.	TRBJ2-7	TRBV3-1/TRBV3-2	TGTGCCAGCAGCCCTAGCGGAGAGGACGAGCAGTACTTC	CASSPSGEDEQYF
.	.	TRBJ1-1	TRBV21-1	TGTGCCAGCAGCGCTACCCCAGGGGGCGAGCCCTACTGCCACACTGAAGCTTTCTTT	CASSATPGGEPYCHTEAFF
TRBD1	.	TRBJ1-5	TRBV27	TGTGCCAGCAGTTTAAGACAGGGCGCTAGCAATCAGCCCCAGCATTTT	CASSLRQGASNQPQHF
.	.	TRBJ2-5	TRBV2	TGTGCCAGCGGCAGGCGGAGGGAGACCCAGTACTTC	CASGRRRETQYF
.	.	TRBJ1-5	TRBV28	TGTGCCAGCAGTTTAGCTTCGTGGTCTGGCCATTGGAATCAGCCCCAGCATTTT	CASSLASWSGHWNQPQHF
TRBD1	.	TRBJ2-1	TRBV19	TGTGCCAGTACCTCTAGATGGGACAGCTACAATGAGCAGTTCTTC	CASTSRWDSYNEQFF
TRBD1	.	TRBJ2-1	TRBV6-5	TGTGCCAGCGAGATGTGGGACAGCTCCTACAATGAGCAGTTCTTC	CASEMWDSSYNEQFF
TRBD2	few	TRBJ2-1	TRBV5-1	TGCGCCAGCGGCCGGGTGGGCGGGAGCAATGAGCAGTTCTTC	CASGRVGGSNEQFF
.	.	TRBJ2-1	TRBV5-1	TGCGCCAGCAGCGGGAGCGCTCAGAGCTCCTACAATGAGCAGTTCTTC	CASSGSAQSSYNEQFF
TRBD1	.	TRBJ2-6	TRBV7-2	TGTGCCAGCAGCCCTCGGACAGGCCTAAACTCTGGGGCCAACGTCCTGACTTTC	CASSPRTGLNSGANVLTF
.	.	TRBJ1-4	TRBV5-4	TGTGCCAGCAGCTTGGACACTCGGGAGAGCGGTGAAAAACTGTTTTTT	CASSLDTRESGEKLFF